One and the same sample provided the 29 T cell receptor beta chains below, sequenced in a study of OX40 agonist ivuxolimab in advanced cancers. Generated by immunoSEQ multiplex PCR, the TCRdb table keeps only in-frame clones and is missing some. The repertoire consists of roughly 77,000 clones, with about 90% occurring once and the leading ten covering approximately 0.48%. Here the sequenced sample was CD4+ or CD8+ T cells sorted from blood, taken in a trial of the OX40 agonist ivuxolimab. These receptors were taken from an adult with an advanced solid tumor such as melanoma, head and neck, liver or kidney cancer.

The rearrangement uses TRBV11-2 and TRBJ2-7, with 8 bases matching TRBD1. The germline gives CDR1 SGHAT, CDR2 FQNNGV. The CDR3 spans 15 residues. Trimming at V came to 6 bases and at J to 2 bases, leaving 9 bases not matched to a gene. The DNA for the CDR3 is TGTGCCAGCAGGGCCCTAACAGGGGGACCCTACGAGCAGTACTTC. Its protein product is CASRALTGGPYEQYF.

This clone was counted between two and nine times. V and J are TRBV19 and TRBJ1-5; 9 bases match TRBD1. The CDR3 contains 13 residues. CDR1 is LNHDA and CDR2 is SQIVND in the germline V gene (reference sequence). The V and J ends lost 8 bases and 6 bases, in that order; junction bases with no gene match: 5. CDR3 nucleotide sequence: TGTGCCAGTGGAGGGACAGGGCCTCAGCCCCAGCATTTT. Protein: CASGGTGPQPQHF.

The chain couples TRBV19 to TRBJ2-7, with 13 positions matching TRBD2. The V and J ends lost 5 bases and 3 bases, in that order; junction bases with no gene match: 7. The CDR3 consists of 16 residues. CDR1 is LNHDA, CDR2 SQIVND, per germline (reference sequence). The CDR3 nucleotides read TGTGCCAGTAGTTATGCGGGACTAGCGGGGAACTACGAGCAGTACTTC. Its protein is CASSYAGLAGNYEQYF. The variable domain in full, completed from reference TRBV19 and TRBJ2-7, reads DGGITQSPKYLFRKEGQNVTLSCEQNLNHDAMYWYRQDPGQGLRLIYYSQIVNDFQKGDIAEGYSVSREKKESFPLTVTSAQKNPTAFYLCASSYAGLAGNYEQYFGPGTRLTVT.

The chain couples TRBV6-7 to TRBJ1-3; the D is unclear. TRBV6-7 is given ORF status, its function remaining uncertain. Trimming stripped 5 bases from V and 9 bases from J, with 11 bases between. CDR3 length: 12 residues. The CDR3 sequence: CASSPSWGTIYF. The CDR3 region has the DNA TGTGCCAGCAGTCCCAGCTGGGGCACCATATATTTT.

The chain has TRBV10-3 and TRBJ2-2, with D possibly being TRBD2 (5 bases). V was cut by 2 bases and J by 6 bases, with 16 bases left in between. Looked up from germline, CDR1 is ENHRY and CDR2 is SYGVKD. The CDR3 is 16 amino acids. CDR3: CAISERGPNGAGELFF. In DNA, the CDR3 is TGTGCCATCAGTGAGCGGGGTCCGAACGGCGCCGGGGAGCTGTTTTTT.

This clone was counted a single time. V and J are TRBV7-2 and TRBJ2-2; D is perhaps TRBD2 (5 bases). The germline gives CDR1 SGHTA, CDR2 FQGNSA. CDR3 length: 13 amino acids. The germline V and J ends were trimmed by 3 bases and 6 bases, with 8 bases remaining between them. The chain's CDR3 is CASSFKAAGELFF. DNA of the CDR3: TGTGCCAGCAGCTTCAAAGCGGCCGGGGAGCTGTTTTTT.

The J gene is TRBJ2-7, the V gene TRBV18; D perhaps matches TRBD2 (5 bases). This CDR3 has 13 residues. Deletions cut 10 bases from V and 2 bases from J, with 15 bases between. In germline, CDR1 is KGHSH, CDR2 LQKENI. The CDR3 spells CATQPSGTYEQYF. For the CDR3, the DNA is TGTGCCACCCAACCGAGCGGTACCTACGAGCAGTACTTC.

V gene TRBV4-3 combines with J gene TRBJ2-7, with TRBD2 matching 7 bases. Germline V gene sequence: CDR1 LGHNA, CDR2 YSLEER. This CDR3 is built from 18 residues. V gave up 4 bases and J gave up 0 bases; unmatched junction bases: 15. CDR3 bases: TGCGCCAGCAGCCTACACGCCTCCGGCGGGAGCTTCTCCTACGAGCAGTACTTC. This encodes CASSLHASGGSFSYEQYF.

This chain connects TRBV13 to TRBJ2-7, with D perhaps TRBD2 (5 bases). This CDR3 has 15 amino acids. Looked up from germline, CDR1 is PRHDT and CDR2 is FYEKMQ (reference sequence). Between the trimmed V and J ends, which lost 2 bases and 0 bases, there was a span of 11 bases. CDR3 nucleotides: TGTGCCAGCAGCTTAAGGTGGACTCACTCCTACGAGCAGTACTTC. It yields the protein CASSLRWTHSYEQYF. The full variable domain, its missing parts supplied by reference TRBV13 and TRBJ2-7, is AAGVIQSPRHLIKEKRETATLKCYPIPRHDTVYWYQQGPGQDPQFLISFYEKMQSDKGSIPDRFSAQQFSDYHSELNMSSLELGDSALYFCASSLRWTHSYEQYFGPGTRLTVT.

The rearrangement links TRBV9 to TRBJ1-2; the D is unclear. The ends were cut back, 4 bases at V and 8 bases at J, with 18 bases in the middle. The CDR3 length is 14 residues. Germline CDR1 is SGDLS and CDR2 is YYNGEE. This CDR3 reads CASSSEVGRIGYTF. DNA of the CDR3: TGTGCCAGCAGCTCCGAGGTAGGGCGGATCGGCTACACCTTC.

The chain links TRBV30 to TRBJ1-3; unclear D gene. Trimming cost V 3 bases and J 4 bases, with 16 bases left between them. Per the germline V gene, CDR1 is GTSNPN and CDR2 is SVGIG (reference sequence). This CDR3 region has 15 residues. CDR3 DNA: TGTGCCTGGAGACATAGGGTCAGTATAGGAAACACCATATATTTT. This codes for CAWRHRVSIGNTIYF.

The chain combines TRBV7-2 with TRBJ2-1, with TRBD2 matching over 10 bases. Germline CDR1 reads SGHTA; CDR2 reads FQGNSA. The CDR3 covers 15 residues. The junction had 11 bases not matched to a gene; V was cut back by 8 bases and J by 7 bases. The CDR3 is CASRRPGLAKNEQFF. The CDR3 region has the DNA TGTGCCAGCCGCCGACCGGGACTAGCGAAGAATGAGCAGTTCTTC. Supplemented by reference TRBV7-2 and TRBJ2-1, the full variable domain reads GAGVSQSPSNKVTEKGKDVELRCDPISGHTALYWYRQSLGQGLEFLIYFQGNSAPDKSGLPSDRFSAERTGGSVSTLTIQRTQQEDSAVYLCASRRPGLAKNEQFFGPGTRLTVL.

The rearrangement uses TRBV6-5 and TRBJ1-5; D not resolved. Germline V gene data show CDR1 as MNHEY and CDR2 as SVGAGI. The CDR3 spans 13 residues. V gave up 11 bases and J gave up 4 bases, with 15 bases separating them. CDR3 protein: CASRESKNQPQHF. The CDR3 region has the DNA TGTGCCTCTAGGGAATCAAAGAATCAGCCCCAGCATTTT.

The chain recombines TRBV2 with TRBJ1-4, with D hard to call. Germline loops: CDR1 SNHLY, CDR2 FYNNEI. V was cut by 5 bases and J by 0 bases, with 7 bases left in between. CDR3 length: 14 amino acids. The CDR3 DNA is TGTGCCAGCAGTTTGACTACAACTAATGAAAAACTGTTTTTT. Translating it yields CASSLTTTNEKLFF. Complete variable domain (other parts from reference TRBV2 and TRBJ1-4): EPEVTQTPSHQVTQMGQEVILRCVPISNHLYFYWYRQILGQKVEFLVSFYNNEISEKSEIFDDQFSVERPDGSNFTLKIRSTKLEDSAMYFCASSLTTTNEKLFFGSGTQLSVL.

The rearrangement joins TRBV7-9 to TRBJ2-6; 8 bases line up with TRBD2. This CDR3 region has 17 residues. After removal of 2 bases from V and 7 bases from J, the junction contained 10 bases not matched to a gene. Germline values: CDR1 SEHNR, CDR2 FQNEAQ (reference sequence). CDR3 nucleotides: TGTGCCAGCAGCTTATGGGGAACGGGAGGGCCTGCCAACGTCCTGACTTTC. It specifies CASSLWGTGGPANVLTF.

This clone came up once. CDR3 in amino acids: CASSTSDRGNSPLHF. The DNA of the CDR3 is TGTGCCAGTAGTACCTCCGACAGGGGGAATTCACCCCTCCACTTT. The gene calls are TRBV19 and TRBJ1-6; TRBD1 matches at 9 bases. Unmatched junction bases numbered 5, after V lost 4 bases and J lost 7 bases. The CDR3 contains 15 residues. Germline V lookup: CDR1 LNHDA, CDR2 SQIVND (reference sequence). Looking up the rest from reference TRBV19 and TRBJ1-6 gives the full variable domain: DGGITQSPKYLFRKEGQNVTLSCEQNLNHDAMYWYRQDPGQGLRLIYYSQIVNDFQKGDIAEGYSVSREKKESFPLTVTSAQKNPTAFYLCASSTSDRGNSPLHFGNGTRLTVT.

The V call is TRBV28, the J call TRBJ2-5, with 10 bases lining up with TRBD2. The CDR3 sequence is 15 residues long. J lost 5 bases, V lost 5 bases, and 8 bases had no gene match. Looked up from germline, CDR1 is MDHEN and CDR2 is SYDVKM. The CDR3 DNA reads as TGTGCCAGCAGTCTAGCGGGAGAGAAGGGGGAGACCCAGTACTTC. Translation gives CASSLAGEKGETQYF.

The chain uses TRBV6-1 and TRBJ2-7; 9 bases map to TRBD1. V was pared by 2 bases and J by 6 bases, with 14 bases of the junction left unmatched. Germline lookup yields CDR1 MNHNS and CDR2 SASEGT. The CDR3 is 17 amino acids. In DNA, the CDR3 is TGTGCCAGCAGTGAATTTAATTGGGGACAGGGAACTTCCGAGCAGTACTTC. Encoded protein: CASSEFNWGQGTSEQYF.

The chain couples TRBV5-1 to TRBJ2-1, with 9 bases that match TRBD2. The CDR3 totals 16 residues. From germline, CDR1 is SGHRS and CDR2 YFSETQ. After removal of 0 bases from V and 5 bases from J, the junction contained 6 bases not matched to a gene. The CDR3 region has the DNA TGCGCCAGCAGCTTGGGACCTAGCGGGAACAACAATGAGCAGTTCTTC. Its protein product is CASSLGPSGNNNEQFF. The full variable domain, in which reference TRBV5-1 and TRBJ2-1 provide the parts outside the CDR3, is KAGVTQTPRYLIKTRGQQVTLSCSPISGHRSVSWYQQTPGQGLQFLFEYFSETQRNKGNFPGRFSGRQFSNSRSEMNVSTLELGDSALYLCASSLGPSGNNNEQFFGPGTRLTVL.

CDR3 region: CASRINLTGGYTF. In DNA, the CDR3 is TGTGCCAGCAGGATCAATCTCACGGGTGGCTACACCTTC. The rearrangement uses TRBV2 and TRBJ1-2; unclear D gene. Per germline, CDR1 SNHLY and CDR2 FYNNEI. The V gene lost 6 bases and the J gene lost 7 bases, with 15 bases spanning the gap. This CDR3 has 13 amino acids.

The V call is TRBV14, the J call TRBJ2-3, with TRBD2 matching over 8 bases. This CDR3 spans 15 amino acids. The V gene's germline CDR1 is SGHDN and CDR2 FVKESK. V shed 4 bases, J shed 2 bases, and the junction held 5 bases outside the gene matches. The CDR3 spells CASSPGLAHTDTQYF. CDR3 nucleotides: TGTGCCAGCAGCCCAGGACTAGCTCACACAGATACGCAGTATTTT.

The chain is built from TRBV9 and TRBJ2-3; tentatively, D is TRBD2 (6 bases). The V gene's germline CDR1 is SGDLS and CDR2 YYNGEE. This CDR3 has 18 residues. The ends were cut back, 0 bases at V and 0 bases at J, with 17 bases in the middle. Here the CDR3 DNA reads TGTGCCAGCAGCGTAGCTACCGGGACGGGAGTAAGCACAGATACGCAGTATTTT. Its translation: CASSVATGTGVSTDTQYF.

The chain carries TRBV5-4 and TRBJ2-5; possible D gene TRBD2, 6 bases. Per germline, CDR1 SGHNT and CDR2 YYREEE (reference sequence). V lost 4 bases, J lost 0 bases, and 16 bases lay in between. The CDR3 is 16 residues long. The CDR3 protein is CASSPPGGPYQETQYF. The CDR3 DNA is TGTGCCAGCAGCCCCCCCGGGGGACCCTACCAAGAGACCCAGTACTTC. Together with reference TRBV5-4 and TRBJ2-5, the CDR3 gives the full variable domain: ETGVTQSPTHLIKTRGQQVTLRCSSQSGHNTVSWYQQALGQGPQFIFQYYREEENGRGNFPPRFSGLQFPNYSSELNVNALELDDSALYLCASSPPGGPYQETQYFGPGTRLLVL.

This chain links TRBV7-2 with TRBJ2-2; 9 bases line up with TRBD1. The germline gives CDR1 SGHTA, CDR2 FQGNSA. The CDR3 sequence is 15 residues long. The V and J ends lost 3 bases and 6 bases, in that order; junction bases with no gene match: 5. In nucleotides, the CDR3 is TGTGCCAGCAGCTTGCGACAGGGGGGTGCCGGGGAGCTGTTTTTT. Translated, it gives CASSLRQGGAGELFF.

CDR3 region: CASSRDRGRETQYF. The DNA of the CDR3 is TGTGCCAGCAGCAGGGACAGGGGGCGAGAGACCCAGTACTTC. The V gene is TRBV5-5, the J gene TRBJ2-5; 12 bases map to TRBD1. Germline values: CDR1 SGHKS, CDR2 YYEKEE (reference sequence). The J segment lost 4 bases and the V segment lost 4 bases, leaving 2 bases of the junction unmatched. This CDR3 has 14 residues.

The CDR3 sequence: CASSPPRQATYEQYF. The CDR3 nucleotides read TGTGCCAGCTCACCACCGAGACAGGCGACCTACGAGCAGTACTTC. V and J are TRBV18 and TRBJ2-7; tentative D call: TRBD1 (6 bases). V lost 0 bases and J lost 2, with 11 bases in between. There are 15 residues in the CDR3. The V gene's germline CDR1 is KGHSH and CDR2 LQKENI.

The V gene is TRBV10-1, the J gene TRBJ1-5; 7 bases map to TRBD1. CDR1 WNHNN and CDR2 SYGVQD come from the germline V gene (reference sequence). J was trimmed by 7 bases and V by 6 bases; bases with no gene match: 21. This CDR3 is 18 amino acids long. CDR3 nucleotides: TGCGCCAGCAGCGAGGGATTGAGGGGGCGGACTGTAAGACAGCCCCAGCATTTT. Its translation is CASSEGLRGRTVRQPQHF.

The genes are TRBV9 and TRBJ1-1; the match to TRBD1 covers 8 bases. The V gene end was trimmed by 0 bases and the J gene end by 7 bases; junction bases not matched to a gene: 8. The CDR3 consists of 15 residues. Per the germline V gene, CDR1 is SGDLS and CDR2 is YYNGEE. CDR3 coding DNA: TGTGCCAGCAGCGTAGTGGGGACAGGAGGGGTTGAAGCTTTCTTT. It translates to CASSVVGTGGVEAFF.

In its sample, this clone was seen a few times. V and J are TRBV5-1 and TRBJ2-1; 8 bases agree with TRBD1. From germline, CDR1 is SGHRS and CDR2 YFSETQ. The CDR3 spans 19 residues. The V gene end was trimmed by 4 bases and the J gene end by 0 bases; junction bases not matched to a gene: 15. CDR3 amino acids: CASSPRDRRQGSSYNEQFF. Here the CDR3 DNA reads TGCGCCAGCAGCCCCCGGGACAGAAGACAGGGGAGCTCCTACAATGAGCAGTTCTTC. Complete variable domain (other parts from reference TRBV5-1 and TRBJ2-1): KAGVTQTPRYLIKTRGQQVTLSCSPISGHRSVSWYQQTPGQGLQFLFEYFSETQRNKGNFPGRFSGRQFSNSRSEMNVSTLELGDSALYLCASSPRDRRQGSSYNEQFFGPGTRLTVL.